This TCR beta chain was recovered during a study of cytomegalovirus exposure and HLA in healthy donors. Comments on this clone: The target antigen is unknown.

PCR employed 60 Vbeta and 13 Jbeta primers. Produced via immunoSEQ multiplex PCR; TCRdb's table is partial and in-frame only. Among fewer than 250,000 clones, more than 75% were seen once, and the ten largest hold 1% to 1.5%. The V gene's germline CDR1 is LNHDA and CDR2 SQIVND (reference sequence). The CDR3 is 14 amino acids. Trimming took off 4 bases at V and 3 bases at J, with 13 bases between the two ends. Whole-study findings and limits: Published work reported that the classifier diagnosed cytomegalovirus status with high specificity and sensitivity.

The chain carries TRBV19 and TRBJ2-7; D possibly corresponds to TRBD2 (5 bases). Material: PBMCs. This clonotype originated in a man in his thirties or forties in good health and CMV-seronegative. As DNA, the CDR3 is TGTGCCAGTAGTACCCTAACTAGTAACTACGAGCAGTACTTC. This sequence encodes CASSTLTSNYEQYF. Combining the CDR3 with reference TRBV19 and TRBJ2-7 gives the whole variable domain DGGITQSPKYLFRKEGQNVTLSCEQNLNHDAMYWYRQDPGQGLRLIYYSQIVNDFQKGDIAEGYSVSREKKESFPLTVTSAQKNPTAFYLCASSTLTSNYEQYFGPGTRLTVT.